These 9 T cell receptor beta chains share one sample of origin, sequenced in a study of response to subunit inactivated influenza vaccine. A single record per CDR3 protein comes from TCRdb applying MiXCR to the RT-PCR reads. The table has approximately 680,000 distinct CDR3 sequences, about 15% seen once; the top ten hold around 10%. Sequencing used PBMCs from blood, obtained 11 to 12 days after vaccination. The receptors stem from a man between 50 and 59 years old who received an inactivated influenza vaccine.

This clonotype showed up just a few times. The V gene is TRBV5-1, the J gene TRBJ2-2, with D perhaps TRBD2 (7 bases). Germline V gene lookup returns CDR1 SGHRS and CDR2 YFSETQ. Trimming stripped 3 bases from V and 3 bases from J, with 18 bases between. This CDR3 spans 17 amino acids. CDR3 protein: CASSWDGGGLYTGELFF. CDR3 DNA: TGCGCCAGCAGCTGGGATGGCGGGGGCCTTTACACCGGGGAGCTGTTTTTT.

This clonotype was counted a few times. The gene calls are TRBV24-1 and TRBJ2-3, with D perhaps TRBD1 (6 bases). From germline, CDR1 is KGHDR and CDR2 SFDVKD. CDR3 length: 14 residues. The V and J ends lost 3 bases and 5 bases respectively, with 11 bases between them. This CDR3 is CATSDPRTVDTQYF. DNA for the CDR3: TGTGCCACCAGTGATCCCCGGACAGTAGATACGCAGTATTTT.

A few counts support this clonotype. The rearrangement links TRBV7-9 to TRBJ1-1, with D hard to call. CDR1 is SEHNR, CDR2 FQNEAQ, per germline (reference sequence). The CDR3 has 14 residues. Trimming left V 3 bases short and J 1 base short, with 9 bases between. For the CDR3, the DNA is TGTGCCAGCAGCTTCGGAATATGGAACACTGAAGCTTTCTTT. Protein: CASSFGIWNTEAFF.

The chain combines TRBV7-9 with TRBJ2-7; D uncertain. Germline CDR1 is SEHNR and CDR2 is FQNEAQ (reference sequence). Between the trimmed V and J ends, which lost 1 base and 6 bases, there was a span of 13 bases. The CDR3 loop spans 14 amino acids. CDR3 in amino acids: CASSLEPASGEQYF. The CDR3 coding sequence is TGTGCCAGCAGCTTAGAGCCGGCTAGTGGCGAGCAGTACTTC.

Here the CDR3 reads CSVGTGGYTQYF. The CDR3 region has the DNA TGCAGCGTTGGAACAGGAGGGTATACGCAGTATTTT. The rearrangement joins TRBV29-1 to TRBJ2-3, with D perhaps TRBD2 (6 bases). The CDR3 totals 12 residues. Germline loops: CDR1 SQVTM, CDR2 ANQGSEA. Trimming cost V 4 bases and J 7 bases, with 12 bases left between them.

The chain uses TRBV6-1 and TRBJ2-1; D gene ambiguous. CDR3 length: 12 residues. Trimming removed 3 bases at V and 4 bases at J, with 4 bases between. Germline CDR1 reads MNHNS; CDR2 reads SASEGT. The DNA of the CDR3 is TGTGCCAGCAGTGAGTATTACAATGAGCAGTTCTTC. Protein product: CASSEYYNEQFF.

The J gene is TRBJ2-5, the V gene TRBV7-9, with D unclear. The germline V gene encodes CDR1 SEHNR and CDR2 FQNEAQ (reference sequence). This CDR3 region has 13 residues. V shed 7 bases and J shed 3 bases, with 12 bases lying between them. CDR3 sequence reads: CASTKTNEETQYF. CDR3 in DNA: TGTGCCAGCACCAAGACAAACGAAGAGACCCAGTACTTC.

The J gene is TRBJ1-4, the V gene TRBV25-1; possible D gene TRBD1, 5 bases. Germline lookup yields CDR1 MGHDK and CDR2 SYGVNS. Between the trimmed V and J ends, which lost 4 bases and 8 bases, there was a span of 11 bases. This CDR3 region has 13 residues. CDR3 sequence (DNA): TGTGCCAGCAGTGCCGGGACGGCAGAAAAACTGTTTTTT. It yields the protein CASSAGTAEKLFF.

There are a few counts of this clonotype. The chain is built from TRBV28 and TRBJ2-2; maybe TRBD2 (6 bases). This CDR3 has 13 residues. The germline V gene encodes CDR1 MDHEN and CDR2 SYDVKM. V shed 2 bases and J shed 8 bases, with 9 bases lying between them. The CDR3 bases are TGTGCCAGCAGTTTAAACGGGAGAGGGGAGCTGTTTTTT. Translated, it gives CASSLNGRGELFF.